This is a list of T cell receptor beta chains from one sample in a study of blood T cells in healthy people across ages. MiXCR was run by TCRdb on the 5' RACE reads, yielding one entry per CDR3 protein. Among 630,000 or so distinct CDR3 sequences listed, about 30% were seen once. The sequenced sample consisted of blood. The receptors come from a woman of 80 years or more in good health. CDR3s include the opening cysteine and the closing phenylalanine or tryptophan. A D gene is named only where the DNA matches it firmly. Clone size appears in some rows only: once, few, many, or a class for an expanded clone.

v_gene	j_gene	abundance	d_gene	CDR3nt	CDR3aa
TRBV18	TRBJ1-5	many	.	TGTGCCAGCTCACAGGGGAAGGCAAGCAATCAGCCCCAGCATTTT	CASSQGKASNQPQHF
TRBV20-1	TRBJ2-1	many	TRBD2	TGCAGTGCTCGACCGGGACTAGCGGGGGGTACTGCTTCCTACAATGAGCAGTTCTTC	CSARPGLAGGTASYNEQFF
TRBV7-6	TRBJ2-1	.	.	TGTGCCAGCAGCTTAGCCCCGGGAGCAATGTACAATGAGCAGTTCTTC	CASSLAPGAMYNEQFF
TRBV20-1	TRBJ2-7	.	.	TGCAGTGCTAGAGATCCGGGGGGCCGATACGAGCAGTACTTC	CSARDPGGRYEQYF
TRBV5-1	TRBJ2-7	many	TRBD1	TGCGCCAGCAGCTTGGCCCCGACAGGGTACGAGCAGTACTTC	CASSLAPTGYEQYF
TRBV10-3	TRBJ2-3	many	TRBD1	TGTGCCATCAGCCTGACAGGGCCCTTTTCTAGCACAGATACGCAGTATTTT	CAISLTGPFSSTDTQYF
TRBV4-1	TRBJ2-1	.	.	TGCGCCAGCAGCCAAGATTCCGGGACCATCGCCGATGAGCAGTTCTTC	CASSQDSGTIADEQFF
TRBV20-1	TRBJ2-7	.	TRBD2	TGCAGTGCTAGGACTAGCTCCGAGCAGTACTTC	CSARTSSEQYF
TRBV6-5	TRBJ2-1	many	TRBD2	TGTGCCAGCAGACCTACTAGCGGGGGGCTTAATGAGCAGTTCTTC	CASRPTSGGLNEQFF
TRBV20-1	TRBJ1-2	.	.	TGCAGTGCCCGAACAGGGCGGGGCTACACCTTC	CSARTGRGYTF
TRBV7-8	TRBJ2-3	many	TRBD2	TGTGCCAGCAGAATGCAGCGGGGCTACACAGATACGCAGTATTTT	CASRMQRGYTDTQYF
TRBV30	TRBJ1-2	few	TRBD1	TGTGCCTGGACAGGGGGCGTCAACTATGGCTACACCTTC	CAWTGGVNYGYTF
TRBV20-1	TRBJ2-5	many	.	TGCAGTGCTACCGGGGGTAAAGAGACCCAGTACTTC	CSATGGKETQYF
TRBV20-1	TRBJ2-7	.	TRBD1	TGCAGTGCTACCACCCGACAGGGCACCTACGAGCAGTACTTC	CSATTRQGTYEQYF
TRBV20-1	TRBJ2-3	.	TRBD1	TGCAGTGCAGCCCGGACAGGGGAGGCAGGTATGCAGTATTTT	CSAARTGEAGMQYF
TRBV28	TRBJ2-3	many	.	TGTGCCAGCAGTTTGAAGGGGTACACAGATACGCAGTATTTT	CASSLKGYTDTQYF
TRBV11-2	TRBJ2-7	many	TRBD2	TGTGCCAGCAGGGCCGGGACTAGCGGTTCCTACGAGCAGTACTTC	CASRAGTSGSYEQYF
TRBV28	TRBJ2-7	.	TRBD2	TGTGCCAGCAGTCAAACTTGGGGGGGCGAGCAGTACTTC	CASSQTWGGEQYF
TRBV7-2	TRBJ2-1	.	TRBD1	TGTGCCAGCAGCTATGACAGGGGCAGTGAGCAGTTCTTC	CASSYDRGSEQFF
TRBV3-1	TRBJ2-3	many	TRBD2	TGCGCCAGCAGCCAAGATTTAGCGGGGGGGCAAGATACGCAGTATTTT	CASSQDLAGGQDTQYF
TRBV30	TRBJ2-1	.	.	TGTGCCTGGAGCGGGCGCCCCCGGGGTGAGCAGTTCTTC	CAWSGRPRGEQFF
TRBV6-1	TRBJ1-2	many	.	TGTGCCAGCAGTGAAGCGGGGAGCAGCCTTCGGTATGGCTACACCTTC	CASSEAGSSLRYGYTF
TRBV28	TRBJ1-5	.	TRBD1	TGTGCCAGCAGTTTAGGACAGGAGGGTCAGCCCCAGCATTTT	CASSLGQEGQPQHF
TRBV19	TRBJ2-1	many	TRBD2	TGTGCCAGTAGTATCTCTAGCGGGGGGGCACGCGAGCAGTTCTTC	CASSISSGGAREQFF
TRBV7-2	TRBJ2-2	.	TRBD2	TGTGCCAGCAGCGTGACTAGCGGGGGGGTAGGGGAGCTGTTTTTT	CASSVTSGGVGELFF
TRBV7-9	TRBJ2-3	.	.	TGTGCCAGCAGCCCTATTGGGGGTACCACAGATACGCAGTATTTT	CASSPIGGTTDTQYF